Sequencing of this T cell receptor (beta chain) was carried out in a study of sequential checkpoint blockade in melanoma. About the research overall: Patients were randomized 1:1 to nivolumab-then-ipilimumab or ipilimumab-then-nivolumab first-line.

Germline V gene data show CDR1 as SEHNR and CDR2 as FQNEAQ (reference sequence). This CDR3 comprises 15 residues. V dropped 4 bases and J dropped 0; count of bases not matched to a gene: 2. Profiling relied on immunoSEQ multiplex PCR, and the TCRdb table lists in-frame clones only, not all of them. The sample records fewer than 40,000 clones, 88% being singletons. As to treatment: randomized to nivolumab then ipilimumab (arm A) or the reverse (arm B). None of the patients previously received DNA-damaging chemotherapy. Live CD3+CD8+ CD19− CD56− cells were sorted from PBMCs. Sample: CD8+ T cells sorted from blood (inferred from file names), taken from a patient given nivolumab and ipilimumab in sequence. V and J are TRBV7-9 and TRBJ2-2; 7 positions agree with TRBD1. The clonotype comes from a human donor with melanoma. CDR3 DNA: TGTGCCAGCAGCTCCGGACAGGCGAACACCGGGGAGCTGTTTTTT. Encoded protein: CASSSGQANTGELFF.